This T cell receptor (beta chain) was sequenced in a study of T cell responses to AZD1222 COVID-19 vaccine (dated by TCRdb to about 2021). A note on the overall study: AZD1222 recipients whose second dose came at about 4 weeks and those whose second dose came at about 12 weeks were combined into one group, since spike-specific TCR depth and breadth did not differ between the two schedules. A total of 233 trial participants underwent TCR sequencing, of whom 200 to 220 received two doses of AZD1222 and 26 received two doses of the MenACWY control vaccine. Trial participants were enrolled by age into 18-55, 56-69 and 70-plus year subgroups, with roughly 160, 29 and 62 TCR-sequenced participants respectively. Study-wide conclusions, independent of this receptor: No day 14 peak-response samples were available, so repertoires were characterized only after the peak T cell response. In the small 56-69-year group, the increase in depth fell short of significance, most likely because of low power. Most participants were white British and females outnumbered males, and the authors suggested that clonal diversity may have been underestimated. Spike-specific TCR breadth and depth rose significantly after two AZD1222 doses compared with day 0 and with MenACWY recipients. Reportedly, close to half of the unique spike-specific TCRs recognized epitopes lying outside the regions that are mutated in the B.1.351 and B.1.1.7 variants. Vaccine-associated CD4 TCRs spanned the whole spike protein, with dominant responses in regions 160-218 and 743-854. Conclusions about previously exposed vaccinees were limited because only six AZD1222 recipients were SARS-CoV-2 seropositive at baseline.

Points on this clone: Its antigen has not been determined. There are no base qualities to consult, and no much larger clone falls within one base.

The time point label here, explained by the study, means: baseline before first vaccination. Vaccinee samples came from UK trials COV001 and COV002, including a single-blind randomized controlled phase 2/3 trial of AZD1222 (ChAdOx1 nCoV-19) in healthy adults. Trial participant PBMC samples were collected at day 0 and day 28 after the second dose for TCRbeta chain sequencing. The CDR3 regions of human TCRbeta chains were analyzed by immunosequencing. Per the authors' processing: TCRs in the repertoires were matched against a reference library of SARS-CoV-2-specific TCRs that had been generated with the MIRA antigen-specificity platform. Breadth was defined as the fraction of unique TCRs that were SARS-CoV-2-associated. Depth was defined as the fraction of total T cells that were SARS-CoV-2-associated. Using the MIRA data, each spike-specific TCR was mapped to the spike region that the TCR reacts to and placed in a CD4 or CD8 class. Log10-transformed breadth and depth values were compared by one-way ANOVA with Sidak's multiple comparisons tests. Imported from immuneACCESS, the table was reduced by TCRdb to in-frame sequences with V and J called. These copies leave out some clones; in studies compared against another copy, an unresolved V gene accounts for under half, and the cause of the remainder is not known. The DNA gave D and trimming, while V, J and clone size come from that table. Here the sample has approximately 67,000 clones; 70% to 90% occur a single time. The top ten hold under 3% of the sample.

The V and J ends are trimmed by 0 bases and 6 bases, leaving 14 bases between them. The germline V gene gives CDR1 as LGHNA and CDR2 as YNFKEQ. The CDR3 has 16 amino acids, counting the end cysteine and phenylalanine. Only CDR3 DNA remains: 48 bases, in frame from the first base. The sequences come from peripheral blood, collected on day 0 of AZD1222 vaccination. The sequence links TRBV4-2 to TRBJ2-2; the best D guess is TRBD2, with 6 bases matching. The sequence came from an adult in good health. The CDR3 protein is CASSQDLGRSSGELFF. The nucleotide sequence is TGTGCCAGCAGCCAAGATCTTGGGAGGTCCTCCGGGGAGCTGTTTTTT.